This TCR delta chain emerged from a study of gamma-delta T cells after stem cell transplantation. TCRdb redid the clone calls on the RT-PCR reads with CATT. The table lists around 1,600 delta-chain clones, 3.7% of them singletons. To note about this clone: One base separates it from a far larger clone, so it is likely a read error.

V lost 1 base and J 0 bases, leaving 11 bases between the germline ends. Germline V CDR1 and CDR2: GEAIGNYY, EKD. This CDR3 spans 15 amino acids. The rearrangement uses TRDV2 and TRDJ1, with D possibly TRDD3 on 6 matching bases. The TCR was taken from a human donor. It is not recorded whose cells these are; they may come from a transplant donor. Source material: gamma-delta T cells. The CDR3 DNA sequence: TGTGCCTGTGACACGGTGGGGGGGTACACCGATAAACTCATCTTT. This gives the protein CACDTVGGYTDKLIF.